The subject of this entry is one T cell receptor (beta chain). What it binds is unknown. The data are from a study of T cells expressing NK-cell markers. The overall study: Obtained from sorted CD3+CD56+NKG2C+, CD3+CD56+NKG2C- and CD3+CD56-NKG2C+ T cells were the TCR beta repertoires. Out of eight donors sequenced, seven tested HCMV-seropositive and the remaining one seronegative. General observations from the study: What remained unclear was the HCMV specificity of expanded NKG2C+ T cell clones.

The authors made TCR beta cDNA libraries by 5'RACE template switching. This switching added a universal primer site and UMIs. With the 5' RACE reads reprocessed, TCRdb shows one record per CDR3 protein and no DNA. The sample holds 400,000 or so distinct CDR3 sequences. CDR3 length equals 16 residues. Germline V gives CDR1 MNHEY, CDR2 SVGAGI. This TCR was sampled from a woman in her forties or fifties in good health. Sequencing was carried out using blood T cells: a sorted CD56 or NKG2C T cell subset, CD4+ or CD8+ T cells, or bulk PBMC T cells (not recorded which). This sequence joins TRBV6-5 and TRBJ2-5; TCRdb gives TRBD2 as the D gene, but with no DNA this cannot be confirmed. The CDR3 is CASSSWTSGNQETQYF.